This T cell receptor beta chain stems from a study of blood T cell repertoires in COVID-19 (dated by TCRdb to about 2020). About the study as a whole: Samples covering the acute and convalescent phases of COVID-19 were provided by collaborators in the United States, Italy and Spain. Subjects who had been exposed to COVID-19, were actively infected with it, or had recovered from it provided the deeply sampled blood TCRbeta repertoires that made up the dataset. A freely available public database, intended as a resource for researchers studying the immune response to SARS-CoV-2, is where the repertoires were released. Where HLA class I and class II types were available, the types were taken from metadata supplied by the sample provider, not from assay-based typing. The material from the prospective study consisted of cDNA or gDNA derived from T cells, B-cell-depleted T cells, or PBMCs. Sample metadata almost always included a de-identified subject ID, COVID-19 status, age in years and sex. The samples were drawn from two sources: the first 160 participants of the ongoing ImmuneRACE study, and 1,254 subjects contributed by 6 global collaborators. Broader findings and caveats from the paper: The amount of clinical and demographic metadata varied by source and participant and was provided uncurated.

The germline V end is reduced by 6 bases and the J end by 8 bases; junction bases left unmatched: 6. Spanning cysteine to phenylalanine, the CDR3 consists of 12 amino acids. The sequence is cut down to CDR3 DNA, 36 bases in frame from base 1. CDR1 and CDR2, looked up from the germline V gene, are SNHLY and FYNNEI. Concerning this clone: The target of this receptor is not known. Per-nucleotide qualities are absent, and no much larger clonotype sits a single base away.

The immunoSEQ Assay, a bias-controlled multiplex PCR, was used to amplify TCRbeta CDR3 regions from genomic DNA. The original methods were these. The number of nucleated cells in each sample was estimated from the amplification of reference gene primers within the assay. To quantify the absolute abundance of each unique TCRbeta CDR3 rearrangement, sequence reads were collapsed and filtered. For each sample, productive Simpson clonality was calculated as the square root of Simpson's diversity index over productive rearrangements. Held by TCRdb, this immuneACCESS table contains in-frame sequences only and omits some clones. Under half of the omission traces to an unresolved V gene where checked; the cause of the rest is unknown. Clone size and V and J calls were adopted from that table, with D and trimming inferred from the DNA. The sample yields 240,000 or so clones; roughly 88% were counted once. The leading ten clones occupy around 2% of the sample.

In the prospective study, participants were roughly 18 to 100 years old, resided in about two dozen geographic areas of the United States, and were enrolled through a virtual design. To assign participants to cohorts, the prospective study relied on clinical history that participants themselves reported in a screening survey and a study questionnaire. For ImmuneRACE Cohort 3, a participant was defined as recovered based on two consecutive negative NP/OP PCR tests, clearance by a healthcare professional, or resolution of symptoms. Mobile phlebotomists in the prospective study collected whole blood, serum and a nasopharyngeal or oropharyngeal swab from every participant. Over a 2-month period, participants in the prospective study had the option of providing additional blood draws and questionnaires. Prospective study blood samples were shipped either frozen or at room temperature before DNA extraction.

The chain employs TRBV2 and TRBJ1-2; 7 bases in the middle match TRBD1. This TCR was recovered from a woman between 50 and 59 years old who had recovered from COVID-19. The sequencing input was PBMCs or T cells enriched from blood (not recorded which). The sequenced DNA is TGTGCCAGCAGGATTGACAGGGACGGCTACACCTTC. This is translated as CASRIDRDGYTF. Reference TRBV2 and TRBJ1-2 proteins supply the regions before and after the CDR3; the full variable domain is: EPEVTQTPSHQVTQMGQEVILRCVPISNHLYFYWYRQILGQKVEFLVSFYNNEISEKSEIFDDQFSVERPDGSNFTLKIRSTKLEDSAMYFCASRIDRDGYTFGSGTRLTVV.